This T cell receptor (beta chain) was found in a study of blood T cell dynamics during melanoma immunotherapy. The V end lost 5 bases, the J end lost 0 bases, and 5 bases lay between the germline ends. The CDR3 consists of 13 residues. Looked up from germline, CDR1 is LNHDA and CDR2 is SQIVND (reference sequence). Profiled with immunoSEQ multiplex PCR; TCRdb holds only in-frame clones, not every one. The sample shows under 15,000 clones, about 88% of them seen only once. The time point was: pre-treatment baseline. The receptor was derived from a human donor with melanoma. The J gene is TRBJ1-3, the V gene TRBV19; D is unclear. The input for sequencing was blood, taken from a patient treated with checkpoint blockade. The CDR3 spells CASSGVSGNTIYF. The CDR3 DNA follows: TGTGCCAGTAGTGGAGTCTCTGGAAACACCATATATTTT.